The next 21 T cell receptor beta chains were all read from a single sample in a study of cytomegalovirus exposure and HLA in healthy donors. Use of 60 Vbeta and 13 Jbeta primers characterized the PCR. Sequencing used immunoSEQ multiplex PCR; TCRdb keeps in-frame clones, though not all of them. This sample has approximately 93,000 clones, with 65% to 85% found just once. Sequenced input: PBMCs. These receptors were collected from a man over 45 in good health and CMV-seronegative.

This clone appeared a single time. This rearrangement joins TRBV4-3 to TRBJ2-5; the match to TRBD1 covers 9 bases. Germline CDR1 is LGHNA and CDR2 is YSLEER. V lost 0 bases to trimming and J lost 5 bases; unmatched junction nucleotides: 4. The CDR3 runs 15 residues. CDR3 sequence: CASSQDTGGLETQYF. The DNA of the CDR3 is TGCGCCAGCAGCCAAGACACAGGGGGCCTCGAGACCCAGTACTTC.

V usage is TRBV6-5 and J usage is TRBJ2-1, with D uncertain. The CDR3 has 15 residues. The V end lost 4 bases, the J end lost 0 bases, and 10 bases lay between the germline ends. Germline CDR1 is MNHEY and CDR2 is SVGAGI. CDR3 DNA: TGTGCCAGCAGTTCTCGAGGCGTCTCCTACAATGAGCAGTTCTTC. It yields the protein CASSSRGVSYNEQFF.

V is TRBV6-4 and J is TRBJ1-6; D is perhaps TRBD1 (6 bases). V was cut by 4 bases and J by 7 bases, with 11 bases left in between. The CDR3 extends over 14 amino acids. The germline CDR1 and CDR2 sequences are MRHNA and SNTAGT. The CDR3, as DNA: TGTGCCAGCAGTGGGGGGGGCCCCAATTCACCCCTCCACTTT. Translated: CASSGGGPNSPLHF.

V usage is TRBV28 and J usage is TRBJ2-7; D possibly corresponds to TRBD2 (6 bases). The germline gives CDR1 MDHEN, CDR2 SYDVKM. The V and J ends lost 2 bases and 2 bases respectively, with 10 bases between them. CDR3 length: 14 amino acids. CDR3 DNA sequence: TGTGCCAGCAGTTTAATAGCGGTCCCCTACGAGCAGTACTTC. Its protein is CASSLIAVPYEQYF.

The genes are TRBV28 and TRBJ2-2; D perhaps matches TRBD2 (6 bases). Trimming took 7 bases from V and 4 from J, leaving 13 bases between them. Per germline, CDR1 MDHEN and CDR2 SYDVKM. CDR3 length equals 14 residues. For the CDR3, the DNA is TGTGCCAGCACCCGGGACTCCGGCACCGGGGAGCTGTTTTTT. Protein: CASTRDSGTGELFF.

The chain combines TRBV13 with TRBJ2-3; TRBD2 matches 8 bases. Trimming at V came to 2 bases and at J to 0 bases, leaving 4 bases not matched to a gene. Germline CDR1 PRHDT, CDR2 FYEKMQ (reference sequence). This CDR3 is 16 amino acids long. The CDR3 loop reads CASSLRSGGSTDTQYF. Written as DNA, the CDR3 is TGTGCCAGCAGCTTAAGGAGCGGGGGTAGCACAGATACGCAGTATTTT.

The chain combines TRBV30 with TRBJ2-6; perhaps TRBD2 as D (5 bases). The V end lost 0 bases, the J end lost 0 bases, and 6 bases lay between the germline ends. Germline CDR1 reads GTSNPN; CDR2 reads SVGIG (reference sequence). This CDR3 spans 15 amino acids. CDR3 residues: CAWSVAVSGANVLTF. The CDR3 coding sequence is TGTGCCTGGAGTGTAGCGGTCTCTGGGGCCAACGTCCTGACTTTC.

This chain uses TRBV29-1 with TRBJ2-1; 11 bases agree with TRBD2. CDR3 length: 12 amino acids. Germline CDR1 SQVTM, CDR2 ANQGSEA. Trimming removed 4 bases from V and 13 bases from J; junction bases left unmatched: 6. CDR3 sequence: CSVGLAGIIQFF. CDR3 in DNA: TGCAGCGTTGGACTAGCGGGAATAATTCAGTTCTTC.

V usage is TRBV4-3 and J usage is TRBJ2-1; TRBD2 aligns across 11 bases. V was clipped by 0 bases and J by 4 bases; unmatched bases: 2. CDR3 length: 16 amino acids. Germline V lookup: CDR1 LGHNA, CDR2 YSLEER. The CDR3 loop is CASSQDTSGGYNEQFF. CDR3 nucleotide sequence: TGCGCCAGCAGCCAAGATACTAGCGGGGGATACAATGAGCAGTTCTTC.

The J gene is TRBJ1-2, the V gene TRBV5-6; D may be TRBD1 (5 bases). V was shortened by 0 bases and J by 0 bases, with 9 bases between the two germline ends. Looked up from germline, CDR1 is SGHDT and CDR2 is YYEEEE. CDR3 length equals 15 residues. The CDR3 DNA sequence: TGTGCCAGCAGCTTGGCCCAGGGCGCTAACTATGGCTACACCTTC. Translation gives CASSLAQGANYGYTF.

A few counts support this clone. The V call is TRBV5-1, the J call TRBJ2-7; D might be TRBD1 (6 bases). The ends were cut back, 4 bases at V and 4 bases at J, with 15 bases in the middle. Germline CDR1 reads SGHRS; CDR2 reads YFSETQ. The CDR3 extends over 14 amino acids. In DNA, the CDR3 is TGCGCCAGCAGCGAGGGACACGGCCCGTACGAGCAGTACTTC. It yields the protein CASSEGHGPYEQYF.

The rearrangement joins TRBV6-1 to TRBJ2-7; D gene ambiguous. There are 13 residues in the CDR3. The V gene lost 5 bases and the J gene lost 3 bases, with 11 bases spanning the gap. Germline CDR1 is MNHNS and CDR2 is SASEGT. CDR3 nucleotide sequence: TGTGCCAGCAGTAGAAATACATTCTACGAGCAGTACTTC. Protein: CASSRNTFYEQYF.

The chain is built from TRBV27 and TRBJ1-1; TRBD1 is a possible D gene (5 bases). V was shortened by 5 bases and J by 13 bases, with 23 bases between the two germline ends. The CDR3 sequence is 14 residues long. Germline CDR1 and CDR2: MNHEY and SMNVEV (reference sequence). CDR3 DNA: TGTGCCAGCAGTCGTGATTTTTCCGACAGAGCAAATTTCTTT. It yields the protein CASSRDFSDRANFF.

V gene TRBV25-1 combines with J gene TRBJ2-5; D call uncertain. The germline V and J ends were trimmed by 1 base and 2 bases, with 8 bases remaining between them. This CDR3 is 14 amino acids long. CDR1 and CDR2 (germline): MGHDK, SYGVNS. The CDR3 protein is CASSEWQIQETQYF. The CDR3 DNA follows: TGTGCCAGCAGTGAATGGCAGATTCAAGAGACCCAGTACTTC.

V usage is TRBV6-5 and J usage is TRBJ2-2; possible D gene TRBD1, 6 bases. This CDR3 region has 15 residues. V dropped 2 bases and J dropped 2 bases, with 9 bases sitting between them. Germline loops: CDR1 MNHEY, CDR2 SVGAGI. The CDR3 region has the DNA TGTGCCAGCAGTTACGCCAGGGGCAACACCGGGGAGCTGTTTTTT. The encoded protein is CASSYARGNTGELFF.

In this sample, this clone turned up once. The J gene is TRBJ2-3, the V gene TRBV19, with a weak D call TRBD1 (6 bases). The ends were cut back, 3 bases at V and 0 bases at J, with 13 bases in the middle. The CDR3 is 16 amino acids. Germline values: CDR1 LNHDA, CDR2 SQIVND (reference sequence). The chain's CDR3 is CASSIQGPPSTDTQYF. CDR3 sequence (DNA): TGTGCCAGTAGTATCCAGGGGCCCCCTAGCACAGATACGCAGTATTTT.

J is TRBJ2-5 and V is TRBV9; maybe TRBD2 (6 bases). This CDR3 comprises 15 residues. The germline V and J ends were trimmed by 0 bases and 5 bases, with 14 bases remaining between them. Germline V gene data show CDR1 as SGDLS and CDR2 as YYNGEE. In DNA form, the CDR3 reads TGTGCCAGCAGCGTAGCGGCGGGACGCGGCGAGACCCAGTACTTC. Its protein is CASSVAAGRGETQYF. The full variable domain, in which reference TRBV9 and TRBJ2-5 provide the parts outside the CDR3, is DSGVTQTPKHLITATGQRVTLRCSPRSGDLSVYWYQQSLDQGLQFLIQYYNGEERAKGNILERFSAQQFPDLHSELNLSSLELGDSALYFCASSVAAGRGETQYFGPGTRLLVL.

The chain employs TRBV7-3 and TRBJ2-1, with TRBD1 matching over 8 bases. Germline-derived CDR1 and CDR2 are SGHTA and FQGTGA. V shed 3 bases and J 9 bases; nucleotides not matched to a gene: 10. CDR3 length: 15 amino acids. The CDR3 DNA reads TGTGCCAGCAGCTTCCGACAGGGGATCGACGGTGAGCAGTTCTTC. Amino acid sequence: CASSFRQGIDGEQFF.

Details on this clone: Within the sample, other DNA sequences also encode this same CDR3. This chain joins TRBV4-3 and TRBJ2-7; 8 nucleotides agree with TRBD1. The germline gives CDR1 LGHNA, CDR2 YSLEER. Trimming cost V 4 bases and J 3 bases; bases outside gene matches: 8. The CDR3 contains 15 residues. The CDR3 loop is CASSRGQGGSYEQYF. As DNA, the CDR3 is TGCGCCAGCAGCCGAGGACAGGGAGGAAGCTACGAGCAGTACTTC.

This chain joins TRBV5-4 and TRBJ2-7; 9 nucleotides line up with TRBD2. This CDR3 comprises 17 residues. Germline loops: CDR1 SGHNT, CDR2 YYREEE (reference sequence). V was clipped by 3 bases and J by 2 bases; unmatched bases: 12. The CDR3 spells CASSSRLAGRVPYEQYF. The CDR3 DNA follows: TGTGCCAGCAGCTCGCGTCTAGCGGGACGCGTTCCCTACGAGCAGTACTTC.

In DNA, the CDR3 is TGTGCCAGCAGTTTAACGGGCCTGGGGGGTTTCAATGAGCAGTTCTTC. It yields the protein CASSLTGLGGFNEQFF. The V call is TRBV27, the J call TRBJ2-1; D is perhaps TRBD2 (6 bases). V lost 2 bases and J 6 bases, leaving 17 bases between the germline ends. Germline CDR1 reads MNHEY; CDR2 reads SMNVEV (reference sequence). The CDR3 is 16 residues long.